One and the same sample provided the 15 T cell receptor beta chains below, sequenced in a study of T cells in women clearing cervical HPV infection. The method was immunoSEQ multiplex PCR; TCRdb's version includes in-frame clones alone and lacks a portion of them. The sample includes fewer than 35,000 clones. The sample was blood buffy coat. The receptor source for this set is a woman between 18 and 70 years old with a cervical HPV16 infection that either progressed to CIN3+ or cleared (not recorded which).

Concerning this clone: Read sequence stops 3 residues before the CDR3 end, and the germline J gene provides the missing end. This CDR3 is also generated by other DNA sequences in the sample. This chain connects TRBV11-2 to TRBJ2-3; D possibly corresponds to TRBD2 (6 bases). V lost 5 bases and J lost 5, with 14 bases in between. Germline V lookup: CDR1 SGHAT, CDR2 FQNNGV. There are 14 residues in the CDR3. CDR3 protein: CASSLLALLDTQYF. The sequenced part of the CDR3 DNA is TGTGCCAGCAGCCTACTAGCTTTACTAGATACG.

Concerning this clone: An end of the junction does not agree with germline; a read error may underlie this. Sequencing ends 3 residues short of the CDR3 end; the germline J gene provides the rest. Other nucleotide sequences from this sample produce the same CDR3. This chain joins TRBV29-1 and TRBJ1-3; D perhaps matches TRBD1 (5 bases). Germline V gene data show CDR1 as SQVTM and CDR2 as ANQGSEA. The CDR3 extends over 14 amino acids. Incomplete CDR3 DNA: TGCAGCGCAAGTAGTGGCAGGGCTGGAGACACC. Protein product: CSASSGRAGDT. The complete CDR3 reads CSASSGRAGDTIYF.

Note on this clone: The CDR3 extends 3 residues past the end of the read, so its final part is completed from the germline J gene. This chain links TRBV7-9 with TRBJ2-7; 11 bases are shared with TRBD2. J lost 3 bases, V lost 5 bases, and 6 bases had no gene match. The CDR3 spans 15 residues. The V gene's germline CDR1 is SEHNR and CDR2 FQNEAQ (reference sequence). Incomplete CDR3 DNA: TGTGCCAGCAGCCCCCTTGGACTAGCGGGCTACGAG. It translates to CASSPLGLAGYE. The entire CDR3 sequence reads CASSPLGLAGYEQYF.

As for this clone: Read sequence stops 3 residues before the CDR3 end, and the germline J gene provides the missing end. The chain has TRBV2 and TRBJ2-7; 10 nucleotides line up with TRBD2. V shed 2 bases, J shed 2 bases, and the junction held 12 bases outside the gene matches. The CDR3 is 18 residues long. Germline V gene lookup returns CDR1 SNHLY and CDR2 FYNNEI. The DNA read from the CDR3 is TGTGCCAGCAGTGAATCGGGTAGCGGGGGGAATCCGCCCTACGAG. Residues: CASSESGSGGNPPYE. The whole CDR3 reads CASSESGSGGNPPYEQYF.

As for this clone: The read is 3 residues too short to cover the CDR3 end, so that end is filled in from the germline J gene. V gene TRBV7-2 combines with J gene TRBJ1-2; D not resolved. The CDR3 consists of 13 residues. Per germline, CDR1 SGHTA and CDR2 FQGNSA. Incomplete CDR3 DNA: TGTGCCAGCAGCTTTTCGTGGCAGTACGAC. It encodes CASSFSWQYD. The entire CDR3 protein reads CASSFSWQYDYTF. Together with reference TRBV7-2 and TRBJ1-2, the CDR3 gives the full variable domain: GAGVSQSPSNKVTEKGKDVELRCDPISGHTALYWYRQSLGQGLEFLIYFQGNSAPDKSGLPSDRFSAERTGGSVSTLTIQRTQQEDSAVYLCASSFSWQYDYTFGSGTRLTVV.

In the case of this clone: An end of the junction does not agree with germline; a read error may underlie this. Coverage ceases 3 residues before the CDR3 finishes, and the germline J gene fills in the end. The sample carries other DNA sequences with the same CDR3. This chain uses TRBV30 with TRBJ1-3, with D unclear. The CDR3 length is 13 residues. Germline assignment: CDR1 GTSNPN and CDR2 SVGIG (reference sequence). Incomplete CDR3 DNA: TGTGCCTGGAGGGAGGGTGGTGGAAACACA. Protein: CAWREGGGNT. The whole CDR3 reads CAWREGGGNTIYF.

Comments on this clone: The read gets to within 3 residues of the CDR3 end, and the germline J gene fills in the rest. The rearrangement joins TRBV18 to TRBJ2-7; no clear D gene. The CDR3 has 14 amino acids. Germline CDR1 and CDR2: KGHSH and LQKENI. V gave up 1 base and J gave up 3 bases, with 10 bases separating them. Incomplete CDR3 DNA: TGTGCCAGCTCACCACGTTCCAGTGGCTACGAG. Translated, it gives CASSPRSSGYE. The full CDR3 is CASSPRSSGYEQYF.

As for this clone: With the read ending 3 residues before the CDR3 end, the germline J gene is used to fill in that end. The rearrangement uses TRBV3-1 (or the pseudogene TRBV3-2) and TRBJ1-2; 8 bases are shared with TRBD1. Germline V gives CDR1 LGHDT, CDR2 YNNKEL (reference sequence). This CDR3 is 16 amino acids long. The junction had 7 bases not matched to a gene; V was cut back by 1 base and J by 3 bases. The covered CDR3 bases are TGTGCCAGCAGCCAAGCCCTAACAGGGGGAGACTATGGC. Its protein product is CASSQALTGGDYG. The CDR3 in full is CASSQALTGGDYGYTF.

Remarks on this clone: Other nucleotide sequences from this sample produce the same CDR3. Incomplete CDR3 DNA: TGCAGTGCTAGAGACCCAGGGTGGTATGGC. Translation: CSARDPGWYG. Given in full, the CDR3 is CSARDPGWYGYTF. The chain uses TRBV20-1 and TRBJ1-2, with D possibly matching TRBD1 (5 bases). Read data end 3 residues before the CDR3 end; the end is taken from the germline J gene. The V end lost 0 bases, the J end lost 5 bases, and 10 bases lay between the germline ends. This CDR3 is built from 13 residues. Germline CDR1 is DFQATT and CDR2 is SNEGSKA (reference sequence).

Turning to this clone: The read terminates 3 residues before the CDR3 end, so the remaining end is supplied by the germline J gene. The genes are TRBV5-4 and TRBJ2-3; TRBD1 matches 7 bases. The V segment lost 3 bases and the J segment 3 bases; nucleotides outside the gene matches: 7. The CDR3 is made up of 15 amino acids. Germline lookup yields CDR1 SGHNT and CDR2 YYREEE (reference sequence). The CDR3 reads CASSSRQGGTDTQYF. The CDR3 bases that were read are TGTGCCAGCAGCTCCAGACAGGGTGGGACAGATACG.

CDR3 region: CASSEEVAGATSTDTQYF. The CDR3 bases that were read are TGTGCCAGCAGTGAAGAAGTCGCGGGGGCCACTAGCACAGATACG. V is TRBV2 and J is TRBJ2-3, with D perhaps matching TRBD2 (7 bases). The read ends 3 residues shy of where the CDR3 ends; the end is completed using the germline J gene. V lost 1 base and J 0 bases, leaving 17 bases between the germline ends. The CDR3 runs to 18 residues. Germline V CDR1 and CDR2: SNHLY, FYNNEI.

Concerning this clone: The read gets to within 3 residues of the CDR3 end, and the germline J gene fills in the rest. The chain recombines TRBV19 with TRBJ2-3; 10 nucleotides line up with TRBD2. CDR3 length: 17 residues. Germline assignment: CDR1 LNHDA and CDR2 SQIVND (reference sequence). CDR3 DNA, as far as it was read: TGTGCCAGTAGGCCCAGGACTAGCGGAACATTCCAAGAGACG. Encoded protein: CASRPRTSGTFQET. The whole CDR3 region reads CASRPRTSGTFQETQYF.

A word on this clone: The read comes to an end 3 residues before the CDR3 does, leaving the germline J gene to fill in the end. The chain couples TRBV7-2 to TRBJ2-5; a possible D gene is TRBD2 (6 bases). With 5 bases removed from V and 5 bases from J, the gap between germline ends came to 15 bases. The CDR3 runs to 14 residues. Per germline, CDR1 SGHTA and CDR2 FQGNSA. Partial CDR3 DNA: TGTGCCAGCAGCAGAGGACTACCAGGGGAGACC. Its protein is CASSRGLPGET. The full CDR3 is CASSRGLPGETQYF.

Turning to this clone: Coverage ceases 3 residues before the CDR3 finishes, and the germline J gene fills in the end. The chain has TRBV19 and TRBJ2-3; 10 nucleotides align to TRBD2. Germline lookup yields CDR1 LNHDA and CDR2 SQIVND (reference sequence). Germline trimming cut 6 bases from V and 0 bases from J; bases unmatched to any gene: 3. This CDR3 is built from 15 residues. CDR3 DNA (partial): TGTGCCAGTAGCACGACTAGCGGGAGCACAGATACG. This sequence encodes CASSTTSGSTDT. The whole CDR3 reads CASSTTSGSTDTQYF.

On this clone itself: The CDR3 end falls 3 residues outside the read, so it is completed with the germline J gene. The gene calls are TRBV7-9 and TRBJ1-1; D remains ambiguous. This CDR3 spans 13 amino acids. Germline V gives CDR1 SEHNR, CDR2 FQNEAQ (reference sequence). Trimming took 2 bases from V and 0 from J, leaving 4 bases between them. Incomplete CDR3 DNA: TGTGCCAGCAGCTTACAGGTGAACACTGAA. Translating gives CASSLQVNTE. The CDR3 in full is CASSLQVNTEAFF.